Reported below is one TCR beta chain. No antigen is known for it. The data were obtained in a study of OX40 agonist ivuxolimab in advanced cancers. V gave up 10 bases and J gave up 1 base, with 13 bases separating them. Germline CDR1 LNHDA, CDR2 SQIVND (reference sequence). The CDR3 length is 14 residues. Overall study findings and caveats: Expanded clones were, on average, more numerous in CD8+ T cells than in CD4+.

The repertoire was sequenced with immunoSEQ multiplex PCR; TCRdb's copy has only in-frame clones and lacks some. The repertoire holds tens of thousands of clones, with approximately 90% as singletons. Sequenced material: CD4+ or CD8+ T cells sorted from blood, taken in a trial of the OX40 agonist ivuxolimab. The chain joins TRBV19 to TRBJ2-2; unclear D gene. The TCR sequence derives from an adult with an advanced solid tumor such as melanoma, head and neck, liver or kidney cancer. The CDR3 DNA is TGTGCCACCAAAAGGGATTTGAACACCGGGGAGCTGTTTTTT. This encodes CATKRDLNTGELFF.